Shown below are 5 T cell receptor beta chains from a single sample sequenced in a study of molecular identifiers for immune sequencing clone quantification. From the PCR reads, TCRdb called clonotypes with MiXCR, one entry per CDR3 protein. The sample has 70,000 to 95,000 distinct CDR3 sequences; 15% to 20% are singletons. Sequences were obtained from naive CD8+ T cells from blood, with Jurkat cell RNA spiked in. Subset in this sample: FACS-sorted CD8+CD4-CCR7+CD45RA+ naive T cells. These receptors all stem from a human donor in good health. Some libraries in this study had Jurkat cell RNA spiked in.

Regarding this clonotype: It may be a read error: a sequence one base away is much more abundant. The chain links TRBV4-1 to TRBJ1-5; D ambiguous. CDR1 MGHRA and CDR2 YSYEKL come from the germline V gene. The CDR3 covers 16 residues. In nucleotides, the CDR3 is TGCGCCAGCGGCCAAGTGTACGCCCATAGCAATCAGCCCCAGCATTTT. Translation gives CASGQVYAHSNQPQHF.

This clonotype has ten or more counts. The V gene is TRBV14, the J gene TRBJ2-5; D is undetermined. Germline V CDR1 and CDR2: SGHDN, FVKESK. The CDR3 consists of 15 residues. V was trimmed by 0 bases and J by 4 bases, leaving 12 bases between them. CDR3 nucleotide sequence: TGTGCCAGCAGCCAAGAGTTGGGGTTTCGAGAGACCCAGTACTTC. Residues: CASSQELGFRETQYF. Supplemented by reference TRBV14 and TRBJ2-5, the full variable domain reads EAGVTQFPSHSVIEKGQTVTLRCDPISGHDNLYWYRRVMGKEIKFLLHFVKESKQDESGMPNNRFLAERTGGTYSTLKVQPAELEDSGVYFCASSQELGFRETQYFGPGTRLLVL.

As regards this clonotype: Given a much more abundant clone one base away, this may be a read error. The CDR3 DNA sequence: TGTGCCTGGAGTGTAGAGCAGAACACTGAAGCTTTCTTT. Its protein is CAWSVEQNTEAFF. The V gene is TRBV30, the J gene TRBJ1-1; D is uncertain. The CDR3 totals 13 residues. Germline V gives CDR1 GTSNPN, CDR2 SVGIG (reference sequence). V lost 0 bases and J lost 1, with 6 bases in between.

As to this clonotype: Just one base apart from a much larger clone, this may be a read error. The rearrangement joins TRBV27 to TRBJ2-2; unclear D gene. The CDR3 spans 12 residues. Trimming removed 10 bases at V and 6 bases at J, with 12 bases between. The germline gives CDR1 MNHEY, CDR2 SMNVEV (reference sequence). This CDR3 reads CANCAMPGELFF. The DNA of the CDR3 is TGTGCCAACTGCGCCATGCCCGGGGAGCTGTTTTTT.

This clonotype was seen at least ten times. The chain recombines TRBV19 with TRBJ2-1; 8 bases line up with TRBD2. Germline loops: CDR1 LNHDA, CDR2 SQIVND (reference sequence). The CDR3 loop spans 15 amino acids. V was pared by 6 bases and J by 3 bases, with 7 bases of the junction left unmatched. The DNA of the CDR3 is TGTGCCAGTAGACAAGCGGGGGAGCTCTACAATGAGCAGTTCTTC. Amino acid sequence: CASRQAGELYNEQFF.